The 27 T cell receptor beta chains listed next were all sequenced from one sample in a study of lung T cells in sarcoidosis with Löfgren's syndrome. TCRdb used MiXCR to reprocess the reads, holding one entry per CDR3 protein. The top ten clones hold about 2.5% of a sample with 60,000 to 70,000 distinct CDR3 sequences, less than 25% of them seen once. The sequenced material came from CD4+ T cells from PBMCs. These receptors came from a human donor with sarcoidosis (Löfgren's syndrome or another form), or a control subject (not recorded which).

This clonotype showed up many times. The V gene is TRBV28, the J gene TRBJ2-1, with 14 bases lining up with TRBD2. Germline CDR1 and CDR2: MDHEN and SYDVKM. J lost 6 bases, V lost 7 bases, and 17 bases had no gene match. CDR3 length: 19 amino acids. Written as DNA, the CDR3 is TGTGCCAGCACTCAAGGGATGGGACTAGCGGGAGCAACCCTCAATGAGCAGTTCTTC. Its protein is CASTQGMGLAGATLNEQFF.

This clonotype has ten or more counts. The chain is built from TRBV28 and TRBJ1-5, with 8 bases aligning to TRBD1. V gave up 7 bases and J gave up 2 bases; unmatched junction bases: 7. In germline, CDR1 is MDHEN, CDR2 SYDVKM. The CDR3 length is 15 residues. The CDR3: CASKPDRDRNQPQHF. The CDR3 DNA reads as TGTGCCAGCAAACCGGACAGGGACCGCAATCAGCCCCAGCATTTT. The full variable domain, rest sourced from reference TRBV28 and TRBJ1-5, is DVKVTQSSRYLVKRTGEKVFLECVQDMDHENMFWYRQDPGLGLRLIYFSYDVKMKEKGDIPEGYSVSREKKERFSLILESASTNQTSMYLCASKPDRDRNQPQHFGDGTRLSIL.

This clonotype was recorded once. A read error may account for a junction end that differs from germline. The CDR3: CASSPGPAVTYGQYF. Written as DNA, the CDR3 is TGTGCCAGCAGCCCTGGCCCGGCGGTTACCTACGGGCAGTACTTC. The V and J genes are TRBV2 and TRBJ2-7; D unresolved. Germline CDR1 reads SNHLY; CDR2 reads FYNNEI. The CDR3 is 15 residues long.

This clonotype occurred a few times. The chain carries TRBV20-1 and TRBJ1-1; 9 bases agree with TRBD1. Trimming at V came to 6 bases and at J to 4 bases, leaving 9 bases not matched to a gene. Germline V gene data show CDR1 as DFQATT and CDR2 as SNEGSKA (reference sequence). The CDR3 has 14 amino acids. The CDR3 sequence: CSALQGAQGTEAFF. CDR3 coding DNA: TGCAGTGCCTTACAGGGGGCGCAGGGCACTGAAGCTTTCTTT.

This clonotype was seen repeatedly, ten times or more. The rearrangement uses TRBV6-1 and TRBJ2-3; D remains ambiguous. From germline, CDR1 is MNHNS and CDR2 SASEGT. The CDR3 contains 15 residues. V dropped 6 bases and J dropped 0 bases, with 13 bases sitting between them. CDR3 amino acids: CASSPNPISTDTQYF. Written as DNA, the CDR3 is TGTGCCAGCAGCCCCAACCCGATAAGCACAGATACGCAGTATTTT.

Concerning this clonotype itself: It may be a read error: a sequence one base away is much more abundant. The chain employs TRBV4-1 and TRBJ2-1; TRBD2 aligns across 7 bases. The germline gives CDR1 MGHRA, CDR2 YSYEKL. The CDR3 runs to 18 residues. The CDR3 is CAGSQDRGDSGLYNEQFF. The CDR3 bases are TGCGCCGGCAGCCAAGATCGAGGGGATAGCGGGTTATACAATGAGCAGTTCTTC.

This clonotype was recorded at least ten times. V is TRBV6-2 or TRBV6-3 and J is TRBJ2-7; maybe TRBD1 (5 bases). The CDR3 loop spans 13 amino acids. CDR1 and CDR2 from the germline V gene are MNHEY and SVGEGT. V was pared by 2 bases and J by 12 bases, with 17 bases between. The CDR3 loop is CASSYAGIEPPYV. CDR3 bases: TGTGCCAGCAGTTACGCAGGGATCGAACCCCCGTACGTC.

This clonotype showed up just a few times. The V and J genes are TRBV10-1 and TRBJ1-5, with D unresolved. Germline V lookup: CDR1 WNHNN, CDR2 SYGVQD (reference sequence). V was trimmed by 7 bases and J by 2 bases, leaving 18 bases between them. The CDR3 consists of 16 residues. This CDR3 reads CASNTGMQDGNQPQHF. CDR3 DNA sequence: TGCGCCAGCAATACCGGGATGCAAGATGGCAATCAGCCCCAGCATTTT.

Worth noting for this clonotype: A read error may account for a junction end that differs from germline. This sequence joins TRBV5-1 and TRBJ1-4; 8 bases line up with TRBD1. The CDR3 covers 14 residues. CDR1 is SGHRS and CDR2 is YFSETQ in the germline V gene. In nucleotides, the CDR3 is TGCGCCAGCAGCTTGGACAGGGGGTATGAAAAACTGCTTTTT. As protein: CASSLDRGYEKLLF.

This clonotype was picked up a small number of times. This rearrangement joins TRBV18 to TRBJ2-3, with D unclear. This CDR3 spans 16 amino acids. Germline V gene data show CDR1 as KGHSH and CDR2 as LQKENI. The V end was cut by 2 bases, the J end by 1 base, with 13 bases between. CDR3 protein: CASSPMFVTGTDTQYF. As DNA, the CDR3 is TGTGCCAGCTCACCAATGTTCGTGACGGGCACAGATACGCAGTATTTT.

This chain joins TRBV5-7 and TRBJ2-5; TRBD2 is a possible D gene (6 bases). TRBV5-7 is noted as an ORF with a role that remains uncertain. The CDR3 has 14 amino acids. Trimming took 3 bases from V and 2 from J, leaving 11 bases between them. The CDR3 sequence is CASSWLAIQETQYF. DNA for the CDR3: TGTGCCAGCAGCTGGCTAGCGATACAAGAGACCCAGTACTTC.

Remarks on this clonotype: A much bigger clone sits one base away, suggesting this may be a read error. This CDR3 reads CSVEQLQETQYF. Here the CDR3 DNA reads TGCAGCGTTGAACAGCTTCAAGAGACCCAGTACTTC. This rearrangement joins TRBV29-1 to TRBJ2-5, with D hard to call. The CDR3 contains 12 residues. V shed 2 bases and J shed 2 bases, with 6 bases lying between them. Germline CDR1 reads SQVTM; CDR2 reads ANQGSEA.

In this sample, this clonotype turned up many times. The CDR3: CASSDREAHGNTIYF. CDR3 DNA: TGTGCCAGCAGCGACAGGGAAGCGCATGGAAACACCATATATTTT. The chain carries TRBV6-1 and TRBJ1-3, with TRBD1 matching over 7 bases. CDR3 length: 15 amino acids. Germline lookup yields CDR1 MNHNS and CDR2 SASEGT. Trimming took 6 bases from V and 3 from J; bases not matched to a gene: 8.

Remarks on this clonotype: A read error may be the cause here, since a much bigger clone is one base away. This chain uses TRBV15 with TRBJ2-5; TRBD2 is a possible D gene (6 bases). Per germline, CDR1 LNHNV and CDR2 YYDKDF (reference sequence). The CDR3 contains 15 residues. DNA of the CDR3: TGTGCCACCAGAAGAGATCCGGGGGTTGGGGAGACCCAGTACTTC. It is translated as CATRRDPGVGETQYF. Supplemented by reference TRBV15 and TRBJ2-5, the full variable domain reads DAMVIQNPRYQVTQFGKPVTLSCSQTLNHNVMYWYQQKSSQAPKLLFHYYDKDFNNEADTPDNFQSRRPNTSFCFLDIRSPGLGDTAMYLCATRRDPGVGETQYFGPGTRLLVL.

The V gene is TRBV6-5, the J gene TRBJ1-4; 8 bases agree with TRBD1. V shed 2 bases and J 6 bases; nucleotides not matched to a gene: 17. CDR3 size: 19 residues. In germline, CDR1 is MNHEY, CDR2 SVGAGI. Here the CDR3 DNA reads TGTGCCAGCAGTTACACAGTATTTGCAGGGGGCGAAGGAGATGAAAAACTGTTTTTT. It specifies CASSYTVFAGGEGDEKLFF.

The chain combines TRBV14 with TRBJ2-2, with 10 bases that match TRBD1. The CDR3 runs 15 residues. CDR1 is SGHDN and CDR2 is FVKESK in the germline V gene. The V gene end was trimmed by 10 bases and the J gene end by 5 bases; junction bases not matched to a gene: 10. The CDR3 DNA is TGTGCCAAATACACCCGGGACAGGGGAACCGGGGAGCTGTTTTTT. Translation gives CAKYTRDRGTGELFF.

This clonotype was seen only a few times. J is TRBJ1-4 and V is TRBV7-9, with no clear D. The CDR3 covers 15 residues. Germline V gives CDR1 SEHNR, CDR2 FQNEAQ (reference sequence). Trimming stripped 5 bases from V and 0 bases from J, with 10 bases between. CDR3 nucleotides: TGTGCCAGCAGCCCCGACGGTGCAACTAATGAAAAACTGTTTTTT. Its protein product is CASSPDGATNEKLFF.

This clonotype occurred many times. The DNA for the CDR3 is TGTGCCAGCAGCCCCCGGGACGCCTCCACCTCCTACAATGAGCAGTTCTTC. Amino acid sequence: CASSPRDASTSYNEQFF. J is TRBJ2-1 and V is TRBV7-8; D possibly matches TRBD1 or TRBD2 (5 bases each). Trimming shortened V by 5 bases and J by 0 bases, and 17 bases separated the two germline ends. CDR1 and CDR2 from the germline V gene are SGHVS and FQNEAQ. The CDR3 is 17 amino acids.

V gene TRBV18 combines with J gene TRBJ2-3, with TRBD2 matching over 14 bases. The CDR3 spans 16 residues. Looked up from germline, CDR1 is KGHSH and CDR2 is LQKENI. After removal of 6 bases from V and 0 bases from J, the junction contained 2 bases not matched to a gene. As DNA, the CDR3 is TGTGCCAGCTCTCGGACTAGCGGGGGGAGCACAGATACGCAGTATTTT. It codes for CASSRTSGGSTDTQYF.

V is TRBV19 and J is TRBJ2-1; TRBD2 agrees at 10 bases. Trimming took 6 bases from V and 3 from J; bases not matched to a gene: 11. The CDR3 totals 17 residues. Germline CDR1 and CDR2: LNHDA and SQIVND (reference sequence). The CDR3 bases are TGTGCCAGTAGCCGAAATAAACTAGCGGGAAACTACAATGAGCAGTTCTTC. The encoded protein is CASSRNKLAGNYNEQFF.

As DNA, the CDR3 is TGTGCCAGCAGACAAACAGTTAATTCACCCCTCCACTTT. Translation gives CASRQTVNSPLHF. The chain is built from TRBV12-3 or TRBV12-4 and TRBJ1-6, with D uncertain. Trimming removed 6 bases from V and 6 bases from J, with 9 bases in between. The CDR3 covers 13 residues.

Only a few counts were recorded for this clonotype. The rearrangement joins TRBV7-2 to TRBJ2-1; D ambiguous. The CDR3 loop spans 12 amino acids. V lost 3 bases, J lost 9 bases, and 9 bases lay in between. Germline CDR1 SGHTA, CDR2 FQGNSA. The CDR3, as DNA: TGTGCCAGCAGCTTGTCATATACTGAGCAGTTCTTC. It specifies CASSLSYTEQFF.

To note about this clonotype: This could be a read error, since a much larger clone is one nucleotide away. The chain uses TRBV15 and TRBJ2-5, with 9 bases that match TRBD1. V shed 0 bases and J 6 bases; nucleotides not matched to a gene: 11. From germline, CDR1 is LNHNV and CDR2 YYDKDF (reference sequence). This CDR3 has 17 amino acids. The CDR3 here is CATSRDLTGGAEQTQYF. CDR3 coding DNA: TGTGCCACCAGCAGAGATCTCACAGGGGGCGCGGAACAGACCCAGTACTTC. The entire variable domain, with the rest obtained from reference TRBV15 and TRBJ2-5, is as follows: DAMVIQNPRYQVTQFGKPVTLSCSQTLNHNVMYWYQQKSSQAPKLLFHYYDKDFNNEADTPDNFQSRRPNTSFCFLDIRSPGLGDTAMYLCATSRDLTGGAEQTQYFGPGTRLLVL.

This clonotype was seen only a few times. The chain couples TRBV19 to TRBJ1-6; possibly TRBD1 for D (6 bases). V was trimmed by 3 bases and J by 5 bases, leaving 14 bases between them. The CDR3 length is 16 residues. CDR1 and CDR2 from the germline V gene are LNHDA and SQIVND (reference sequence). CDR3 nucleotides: TGTGCCAGTAGTATCTCCTGGACAGAAGATAATTCACCCCTCCACTTT. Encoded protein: CASSISWTEDNSPLHF.

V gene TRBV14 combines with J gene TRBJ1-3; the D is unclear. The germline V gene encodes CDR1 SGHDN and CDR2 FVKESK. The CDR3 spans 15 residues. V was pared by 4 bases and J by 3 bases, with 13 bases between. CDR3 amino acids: CASSPNVGSGNTIYF. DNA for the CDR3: TGTGCCAGCAGCCCCAACGTTGGGAGTGGAAACACCATATATTTT. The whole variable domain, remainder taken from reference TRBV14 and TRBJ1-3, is EAGVTQFPSHSVIEKGQTVTLRCDPISGHDNLYWYRRVMGKEIKFLLHFVKESKQDESGMPNNRFLAERTGGTYSTLKVQPAELEDSGVYFCASSPNVGSGNTIYFGEGSWLTVV.

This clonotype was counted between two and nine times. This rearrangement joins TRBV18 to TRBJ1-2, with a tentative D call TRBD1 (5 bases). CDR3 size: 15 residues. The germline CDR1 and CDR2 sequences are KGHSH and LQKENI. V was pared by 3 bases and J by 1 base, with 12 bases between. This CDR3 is CASSPLDTFNYGYTF. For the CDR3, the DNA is TGTGCCAGCTCACCTCTGGACACCTTTAACTATGGCTACACCTTC.

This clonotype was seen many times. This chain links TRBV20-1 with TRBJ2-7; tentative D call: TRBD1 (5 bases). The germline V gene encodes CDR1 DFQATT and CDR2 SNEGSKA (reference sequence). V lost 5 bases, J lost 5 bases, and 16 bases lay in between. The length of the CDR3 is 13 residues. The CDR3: CSAAEGVAHEQYV. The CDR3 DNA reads TGCAGTGCTGCCGAAGGGGTGGCCCACGAGCAGTACGTC.